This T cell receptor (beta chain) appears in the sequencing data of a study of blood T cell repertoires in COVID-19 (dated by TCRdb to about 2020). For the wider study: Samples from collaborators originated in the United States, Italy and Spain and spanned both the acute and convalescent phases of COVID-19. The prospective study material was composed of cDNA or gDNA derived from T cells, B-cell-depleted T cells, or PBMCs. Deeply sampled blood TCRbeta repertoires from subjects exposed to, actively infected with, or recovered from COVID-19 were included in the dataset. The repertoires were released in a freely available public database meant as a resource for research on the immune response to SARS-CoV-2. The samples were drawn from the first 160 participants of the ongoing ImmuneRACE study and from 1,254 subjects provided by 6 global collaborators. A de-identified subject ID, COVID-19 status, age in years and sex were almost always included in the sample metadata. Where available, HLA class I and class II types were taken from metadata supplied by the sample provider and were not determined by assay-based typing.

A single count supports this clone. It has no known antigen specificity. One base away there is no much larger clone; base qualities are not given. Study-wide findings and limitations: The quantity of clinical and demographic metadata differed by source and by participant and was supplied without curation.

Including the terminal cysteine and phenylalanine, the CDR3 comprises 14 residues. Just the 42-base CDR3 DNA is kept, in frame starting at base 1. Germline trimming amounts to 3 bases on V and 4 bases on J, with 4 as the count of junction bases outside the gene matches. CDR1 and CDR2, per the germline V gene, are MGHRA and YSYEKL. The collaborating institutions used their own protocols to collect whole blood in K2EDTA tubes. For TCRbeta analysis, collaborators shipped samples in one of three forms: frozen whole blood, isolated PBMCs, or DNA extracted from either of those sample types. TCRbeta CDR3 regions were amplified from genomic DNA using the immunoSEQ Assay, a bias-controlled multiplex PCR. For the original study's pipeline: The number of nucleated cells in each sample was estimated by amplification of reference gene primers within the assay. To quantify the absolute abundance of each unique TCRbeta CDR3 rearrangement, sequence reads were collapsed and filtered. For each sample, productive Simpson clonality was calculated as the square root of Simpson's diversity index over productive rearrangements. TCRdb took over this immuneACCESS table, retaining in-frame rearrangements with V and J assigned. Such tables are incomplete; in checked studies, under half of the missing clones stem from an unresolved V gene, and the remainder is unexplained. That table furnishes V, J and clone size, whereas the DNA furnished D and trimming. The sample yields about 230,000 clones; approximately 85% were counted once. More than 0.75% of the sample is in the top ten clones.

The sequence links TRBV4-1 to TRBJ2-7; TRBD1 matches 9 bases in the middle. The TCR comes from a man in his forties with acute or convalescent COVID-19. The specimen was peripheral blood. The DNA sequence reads TGCGCCAGCAGCCACCCGGGACAGGGATACGAGCAGTACTTC. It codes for CASSHPGQGYEQYF.